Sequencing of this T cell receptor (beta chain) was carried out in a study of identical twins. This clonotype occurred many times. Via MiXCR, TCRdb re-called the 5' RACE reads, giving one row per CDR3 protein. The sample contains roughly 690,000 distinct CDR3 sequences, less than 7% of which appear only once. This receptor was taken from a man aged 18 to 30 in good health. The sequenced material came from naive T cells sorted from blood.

This CDR3 is CASSFGTRGTEAFF. As DNA, the CDR3 is TGTGCCAGCAGTTTCGGGACACGGGGAACTGAAGCTTTCTTT. The chain links TRBV12-3 or TRBV12-4 to TRBJ1-1, with a possible D match to TRBD1 (6 bases). This CDR3 is 14 amino acids long. The ends were cut back, 3 bases at V and 5 bases at J, with 13 bases in the middle.